This T cell receptor (beta chain) was captured by sequencing in a study of CD8+ T cells in alopecia areata. cDNA serving as the sequencing template came from extracted, reverse transcribed RNA. Only in-frame clones appear in the TCRdb table, and some are missing; sequencing was by immunoSEQ multiplex PCR. The table has 250,000 to 300,000 clones, 55% to 70% seen once. The treatment here: oral pan-JAK inhibitor, 5-10 mg twice daily. V was pared by 6 bases and J by 2 bases, with 8 bases of the junction left unmatched. Germline loops: CDR1 LNHDA, CDR2 SQIVND (reference sequence). The CDR3 totals 16 residues.

The chain combines TRBV19 with TRBJ1-5, with TRBD1 matching over 9 bases. The sequencing here drew on CD4+ T cells sorted from blood, taken at week 24, from a patient treated with tofacitinib. This TCR derives from a human donor with alopecia areata. The CDR3 is CASRGTGLGGNQPQHF. For the CDR3, the DNA is TGTGCCAGTAGGGGGACAGGGCTGGGCGGCAATCAGCCCCAGCATTTT.